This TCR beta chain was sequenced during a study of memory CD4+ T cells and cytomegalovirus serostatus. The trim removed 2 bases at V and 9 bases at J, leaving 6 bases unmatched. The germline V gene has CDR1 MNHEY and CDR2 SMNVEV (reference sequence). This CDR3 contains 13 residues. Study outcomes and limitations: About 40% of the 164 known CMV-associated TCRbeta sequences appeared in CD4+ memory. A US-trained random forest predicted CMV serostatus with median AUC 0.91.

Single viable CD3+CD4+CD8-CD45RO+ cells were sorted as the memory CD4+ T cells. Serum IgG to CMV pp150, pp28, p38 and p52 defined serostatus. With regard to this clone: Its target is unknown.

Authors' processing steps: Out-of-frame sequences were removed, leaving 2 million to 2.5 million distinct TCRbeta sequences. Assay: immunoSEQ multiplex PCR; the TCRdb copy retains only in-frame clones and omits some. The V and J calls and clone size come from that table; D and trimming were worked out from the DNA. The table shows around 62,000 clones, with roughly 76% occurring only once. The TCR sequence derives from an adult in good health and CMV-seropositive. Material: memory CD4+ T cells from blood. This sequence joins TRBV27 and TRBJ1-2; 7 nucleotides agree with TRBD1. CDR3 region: CASSLRAGGSYTF. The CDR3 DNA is TGTGCCAGCAGTTTACGGGCAGGGGGTAGCTACACCTTC.